This T cell receptor beta chain was sequenced in a study of Graves' ophthalmopathy and Graves' hyperthyroidism. In its sample, this clonotype was seen a few times. The V gene lost 5 bases and the J gene lost 0 bases, with 8 bases spanning the gap. The CDR3 has 13 amino acids. TCR beta CDR3 amplification used RNA transcripts. Amplification began with first-round RT-PCR using HTBI primers, then second-round multiplex PCR was performed. TCRdb ran MiXCR on the multiplex PCR reads and lists one entry per CDR3 protein. Of hundreds of thousands of distinct CDR3 sequences in the sample, 40% are singletons; the top ten hold 44%. Presentation of ophthalmopathy in the donors involved moderate-to-severe activity, CAS ≥3, NOSPECS ≥4 and a duration under 3 months. Patients were diagnosed from clinical symptoms, serum thyroxine, TRAb, thyroid ultrasound and orbital computed tomography.

This sequence originates from an adult man with Graves' ophthalmopathy. The sample consisted of peripheral blood. The chain joins TRBV12-3 or TRBV12-4 to TRBJ2-7; D gene ambiguous. The CDR3 nucleotides read TGTGCCAGCAGTCCACCCAACTCCTACGAGCAGTACTTC. Encoded protein: CASSPPNSYEQYF.